This entry concerns a single T cell receptor (beta chain). Its binding antigen is unknown. No much larger clone is present one base from it, and per-base qualities are unavailable. The junction shows trimming of 6 bases on V and 2 bases on J, plus 12 bases between the germline ends. In the germline V gene, CDR1 corresponds to LGHNT and CDR2 to FRNRAP. The CDR3 has 14 amino acids, counting the end cysteine and phenylalanine. Of all the DNA, just the CDR3 is kept, 42 bases in frame from base 1. These data belong to a study of cytomegalovirus exposure and HLA in healthy donors (dated by TCRdb to the late 2010s). Context from the whole study: In an earlier analysis of several hundred of the donors, 276 Gb of sequence data and 90 million to 120 million unique TCR beta sequences from about 190 million T cells were reported. A later genetic analysis took genome-wide SNP genotypes for about 65% of the 666 donors and used that subset as a discovery cohort. Across some 400 genotyped donors of the cohort, an average of roughly 250,000 unique TCR beta nucleotide sequences per donor were sequenced, and 15% to 20% of those sequences were non-productive. Using immunosequencing, the study profiled T cell repertoires from about 650 subjects and related those repertoires to cytomegalovirus serostatus. Five DR-DQ haplotypes were handled as single units for association and clustering, since linkage in the cohort was strong. The study was designed to test whether signatures of past pathogen exposure could be identified by cataloging public T cell receptors. Donor age, sex, ethnicity and CMV serostatus were compiled together with the repertoire data. The number of typed donors differed by locus: 629-630 for A, B, C, DRB1 and DQB1; approximately 520 for DQA1; some 590 for DPA1; and about 470 for DPB1. In addition to the first cohort of 666 subjects, a separate validation cohort of 120 different subjects was used. Both class I and class II loci were covered by HLA typing, at four-digit resolution. To predict cytomegalovirus infection status, the study brought together high-throughput TCR immunosequencing, statistical association of individual TCRs with disease status, and machine learning. A later analysis re-analyzed previously published TCR beta repertoires from 666 donors and added high-resolution HLA genotyping to study TCR occurrence patterns. All discovery cohort repertoires had been generated using a single sequencing platform. Among the roughly 390 genotyped donors, around 81% belonged to the genetic ancestry cluster associated with self-reported Caucasian donors. An earlier analysis of approximately 580 of the donors used high-throughput TCR beta sequencing to judge whether each TCR beta V gene segment behaved as functional or pseudogenic. In the later analysis, no new phenotypic data were used to find candidate immune exposures; instead, reliance was placed on TCR beta sequences and their occurrence across donors. An early release that covered some 640 HLA-typed donors contained approximately 300 gigabases of sequencing data and roughly 84 million unique TCR sequences. Paper-wide results and their limitations: The authors suggested that the approach could potentially be extended to other disease states and immunological phenotypes. The 87-base-pair reads could not distinguish some IMGT-functional V segments, including TRBV6-2 and TRBV6-3, so those segments were excluded. A total of 150 to 200 TCR beta chains were listed by the study as associated with cytomegalovirus. V-gene and J-gene trimming of TCR beta chains was associated with a missense DCLRE1C variant in a later genetic analysis, and the association was replicated in an independent cohort. In a later analysis, HLA-associated TCR beta chains were found to be more clonally expanded and to have lower generation probabilities than equally common non-associated chains. A few of the identified cytomegalovirus-associated TCR beta chains were confirmed in vitro to be specific for cytomegalovirus antigens. A later analysis found that TCR association rates varied across HLA loci, with DRB1 alleles showing the most associated TCRs and HLA-C alleles the fewest. A later genetic analysis reported fewer N-insertions in productive TCRs among donors in an Asian-associated ancestry cluster than the roughly 640-donor mean. CMV serostatus was the only immune exposure information available for the cohort. A further reported finding was that TCR beta sequences accurately predicted the HLA-A and HLA-B alleles for most subjects in the first cohort. Presence/absence analyses assumed roughly uniform sequencing depth across donors, an assumption that may not hold. Broadly in line with IMGT annotations, most TCR beta V segments showed up in productive rearrangements about 87% or about 30% of the time in an earlier analysis of 450 to 750 of the donors. In both the original and validation cohorts, the classifier was reported to diagnose cytomegalovirus status with high specificity and sensitivity. At a false discovery rate of 0.05, a later analysis linked 15,000 to 20,000 TCR beta sequences to specific HLA alleles. Over 15 rarely observed V segments, including chromosome 9 orphons, were excluded from the earlier analysis of approximately 600 of the donors because counts were too low. According to a later analysis, parvovirus B19, influenza, CMV and Epstein-Barr virus appeared linked to several top co-occurrence clusters. Because HLA typing was missing for some donors at each locus, association tests included only the typed subset. The cohort was sequenced for TCR beta chains only, and without alpha or paired-chain data the features that could be detected were limited. Strong co-occurrence of HLA alleles, especially DR and DQ, made assigning TCR associations to individual alleles difficult. A group of highly shared sequence variants was considered likely to be a technical artifact of the sequencing pipeline. Correlated functional status among segregating V segments might reflect linkage disequilibrium, but an unknown experimental factor could not be ruled out. Most TCR sequences were observed very rarely across donors, whereas some public TCRs were present in many individuals. According to a later analysis, most CMV-associated TCR beta chains appeared to be HLA-restricted, and the HLA associations seemed to be driven largely by CMV exposure.

The protocol used for the library was the immunoSEQ multiplex PCR assay. A mixture of 60 forward primers for TCR Vbeta segments and 13 reverse primers for TCR Jbeta segments was used in the multiplex PCR. A multiplex PCR assay on genomic DNA amplified the CDR3 region of rearranged TCR beta genes. The Illumina HiSeq System was used to sequence the amplified TCR beta libraries as 87-base-pair reads. For the original study's pipeline: In a later analysis, approximately 74 million unique TCR beta chains were counted across the 666 repertoires, and about 10 million of these chains were shared by at least two donors. To remove PCR and sequencing errors, raw reads were error-corrected and collapsed into unique sequences using a nearest-neighbor algorithm that merged closely related sequences. To assign V, D and J gene segments, CDR3 sequences were aligned to IMGT reference sequences. For a sequence to be retained, a match of at least six nucleotides to both a V gene segment and a J gene segment was required. A rearrangement counted as productive if the CDR3 had no stop codons and remained in frame with V and J, and every other rearrangement counted as non-productive. CDR3 was defined according to IMGT convention as the region running from the second conserved V-encoded cysteine to the conserved J-encoded phenylalanine. The earlier analysis of 587 of the donors excluded any sequence lacking an unambiguous match to a single V gene segment. In an earlier analysis of almost 600 of the donors, a V segment was called functional when productive rearrangements were above 56.7%, and segregating when the standard deviation between donors exceeded 5%. A statistical classification framework was built to diagnose cytomegalovirus status from the catalog of TCR beta chain sequences. In a later analysis, TCR nucleotide sequences were compared against IMGT/GENE-DB human TR gene sequences so that V and J genes could be assigned. In a later analysis, CDR3 sequences and most-parsimonious VDJ recombination scenarios were assigned using the TCRdist pipeline. In a later analysis, each TCR beta chain was defined by its CDR3 amino acid sequence together with its V-gene family, and reads lacking a unique V-gene family were excluded. As a way to deal with suspected cross-contamination and a sequencing artifact, a later analysis dropped nearly 600 nucleotide sequences that were highly shared and had low generation probability. A later analysis calculated a clonal expansion index for each public chain from normalized within-repertoire ranks of inferred template counts. In a later analysis, generation probabilities were computed using a VDJ recombination model fitted to out-of-frame rearrangements, and the results were checked against IGoR. In a later analysis, hypergeometric tests were used to score TCR-TCR, TCR-HLA and TCR-CMV co-occurrence, with a repertoire-size bias correction applied to TCR pairs. In a later analysis, false discovery rates were estimated by permuting HLA or CMV assignments 20 times. In a later analysis, co-occurring TCRs were grouped with DBSCAN, and TCRdist sequence similarity was added when clustering was performed within HLA-allele-positive subsets. For co-occurrence clustering, repertoires with fewer than 30,000 or more than 120,000 public chains were excluded, along with roughly 5 repertoires with anomalous nucleotide sharing. TCRdb carries this immuneACCESS record with in-frame sequences only. Its versions omit some clonotypes, under half of them owing to an unresolved V gene in the studies checked, with the rest unexplained. V, J and clone size are those of that table, while D and trimming were read from the DNA. This sample comprises about 190,000 clones, less than 85% of them detected only once. The ten most abundant clones make up approximately 4.8% of the sample.

The cohort was made up of under 800 healthy bone marrow donors. At the time of sampling, every cohort member was nominally healthy, though immune exposures that went unrecorded were likely present. The donor was CMV seropositive and belonged to the group of over 250 seropositive cohort members. Every donor gave a peripheral blood sample, and the peripheral blood mononuclear cells from that sample were used for TCR beta sequencing. Genomic DNA extraction from the blood cell samples was performed with the Qiagen DNeasy Blood Extraction Kit. Here the chain combines TRBV12-5 and TRBJ2-3; possibly the D gene is TRBD1, per 6 matching bases. The sample taken for sequencing was PBMCs. The receptor was isolated from a man younger than 40 in good health and CMV-seropositive. The DNA is as follows: TGTGCTAGTGGCCGGACAGCGAACACAGATACGCAGTATTTT. Its coded protein is CASGRTANTDTQYF.